This TCR beta chain is drawn from a study of blood T cell repertoires in COVID-19. About the research overall: Sites in the United States, Italy and Spain provided acute and convalescent COVID-19 samples. PBMCs, B-cell-depleted T cells, or T cells were the source of the cDNA or gDNA that made up the material.

The CDR3 is made up of 14 amino acids. With 10 bases clipped from V and 1 base from J, the junction kept 6 bases outside the gene matches. CDR1 is MNHEY and CDR2 is SVGAGI in the germline V gene. Libraries were prepared by immunoSEQ multiplex PCR; TCRdb keeps only in-frame clonotypes and omits some of them. The table has 110,000 to 150,000 clones, about 79% seen once. This rearrangement joins TRBV6-5 to TRBJ2-1; 8 nucleotides match TRBD2. The sample taken for sequencing was peripheral blood. This clonotype was obtained from a man aged 55-75 years with active or convalescent COVID-19. The CDR3 nucleotides are TGTGCCACCCGTTCGGGGGGGTCCTACAATGAGCAGTTCTTC. Translated: CATRSGGSYNEQFF.